The following is a T cell receptor beta chain sequence with its context. The entry originates in a study of blood T cell repertoires in COVID-19. Study-level information: Whether acute or convalescent, the COVID-19 samples came from the United States, Italy and Spain. The cDNA or gDNA used as material had been derived from T cells, B-cell-depleted T cells, or PBMCs.

In the authors' methods: Researchers report that nucleated cell counts were estimated from reference gene primer amplification. Libraries were prepared by immunoSEQ multiplex PCR; TCRdb keeps only in-frame clonotypes and omits some of them. That table furnishes V, J and clone size, whereas the DNA furnished D and trimming. Of 35,000 to 50,000 clones in the sample, approximately 85% were seen once. This CDR3 contains 15 residues. Looked up from germline, CDR1 is KGHSH and CDR2 is LQKENI. V gave up 6 bases and J gave up 8 bases, with 19 bases separating them. The chain links TRBV18 to TRBJ1-4, with D perhaps matching TRBD1 (5 bases). The sequenced material came from peripheral blood. This clonotype was sampled from a man in his sixties with acute or convalescent COVID-19. CDR3 in amino acids: CASSPQGPAGEKLFF. The CDR3, as DNA: TGTGCCAGCTCGCCCCAGGGCCCGGCGGGGGAAAAACTGTTTTTT.